The 21 T cell receptor beta chains given below trace back to one sample, sequenced in a study of identical twins (dated by TCRdb to about 2016). The library was made by 5' RACE. Data came from an Illumina HiSeq 2000. In TCRdb, the public reads were trimmed at Q25 with fastp and aligned with MiXCR, with productive beta chains retained. Rows merge per CDR3 protein into single entries with the most common DNA and genes. For this sample there are a few hundred thousand distinct CDR3 sequences; more than 20% appear just once. In total, the top ten clones hold about 3% of the sample. The data were also submitted as part of a second study, on T cells expressing NK-cell markers.

Sequenced: CD4+ T cells sorted from blood. The source is a woman aged 18 to 35 in good health.

J is TRBJ2-1 and V is TRBV5-1; a possible D gene is TRBD1 (6 bases). Trimming took off 7 bases at V and 2 bases at J, with 19 bases between the two ends. This CDR3 has 16 amino acids. The germline V gene encodes CDR1 SGHRS and CDR2 YFSETQ. In DNA, the CDR3 is TGCGCCAGCGACGCGAACGGCAGGGGCACCTACAATGAGCAGTTCTTC. Translated, it gives CASDANGRGTYNEQFF.

This CDR3 is CSAPPESSYEQYF. The CDR3 DNA is TGCAGTGCTCCGCCGGAGAGCTCCTACGAGCAGTACTTC. The chain carries TRBV20-1 and TRBJ2-7; D is uncertain. The V end lost 5 bases, the J end lost 0 bases, and 11 bases lay between the germline ends. The CDR3 consists of 13 residues. Germline CDR1 and CDR2: DFQATT and SNEGSKA (reference sequence).

This clonotype was observed a handful of times. The chain employs TRBV6-5 and TRBJ1-1; a weak D match, TRBD1 (6 bases). Trimming shortened V by 2 bases and J by 1 base, and 14 bases separated the two germline ends. The CDR3 is 16 residues long. Germline V gene sequence: CDR1 MNHEY, CDR2 SVGAGI. CDR3 coding DNA: TGTGCCAGCAGTTACCTTAGACAGGTGACGAACACTGAAGCTTTCTTT. Translated, it gives CASSYLRQVTNTEAFF.

The V and J genes are TRBV5-1 and TRBJ2-7; 10 bases fit TRBD1. This CDR3 is 14 amino acids long. V trimming: 4 bases; J trimming: 5 bases; junction bases outside the gene matches: 6. Per germline, CDR1 SGHRS and CDR2 YFSETQ. As DNA, the CDR3 is TGCGCCAGCAGCCCGGGACAGGGGACCCACGAGCAGTACTTC. This gives the protein CASSPGQGTHEQYF.

This clonotype has more than one count but fewer than ten. The chain employs TRBV5-1 and TRBJ2-3, with D possibly TRBD1 on 5 matching bases. The CDR3 length is 14 residues. V was cut by 6 bases and J by 0 bases, with 11 bases left in between. Germline CDR1 is SGHRS and CDR2 is YFSETQ. CDR3 protein: CASKDTSSTDTQYF. CDR3 coding DNA: TGCGCCAGCAAGGACACCTCTAGCACAGATACGCAGTATTTT. Looking up the rest from reference TRBV5-1 and TRBJ2-3 gives the full variable domain: KAGVTQTPRYLIKTRGQQVTLSCSPISGHRSVSWYQQTPGQGLQFLFEYFSETQRNKGNFPGRFSGRQFSNSRSEMNVSTLELGDSALYLCASKDTSSTDTQYFGPGTRLTVL.

There are a few counts of this clonotype. This chain connects TRBV5-5 to TRBJ2-5; 9 nucleotides agree with TRBD1. With V trimmed by 0 bases and J by 4 bases, 4 bases remained unmatched. Germline V gene data show CDR1 as SGHKS and CDR2 as YYEKEE (reference sequence). CDR3 size: 15 residues. DNA for the CDR3: TGTGCCAGCAGCTTGGCCGGGACAGGGCGAGAGACCCAGTACTTC. Its translation: CASSLAGTGRETQYF.

This sequence joins TRBV20-1 and TRBJ2-1, with TRBD2 matching over 7 bases. The CDR3 is 15 residues long. V lost 0 bases, J lost 5 bases, and 7 bases stayed unmatched. Germline values: CDR1 DFQATT, CDR2 SNEGSKA (reference sequence). CDR3 DNA sequence: TGCAGTGCTAGAGATTACCGGGGGGAAAACAATGAGCAGTTCTTC. Translating gives CSARDYRGENNEQFF.

V and J are TRBV11-2 and TRBJ2-1; D might be TRBD2 (6 bases). The CDR3 totals 17 residues. The V and J ends lost 6 bases and 0 bases respectively, with 18 bases between them. The V gene's germline CDR1 is SGHAT and CDR2 FQNNGV. The DNA of the CDR3 is TGTGCCAGCAGTCGAAGCATTAGCGGTAGCTCCTACAATGAGCAGTTCTTC. As protein: CASSRSISGSSYNEQFF.

There are a few counts of this clonotype. The V call is TRBV7-9, the J call TRBJ2-1, with 8 bases fitting TRBD2. There are 15 residues in the CDR3. Germline CDR1 reads SEHNR; CDR2 reads FQNEAQ (reference sequence). The ends lost 5 bases at V and 2 bases at J; junction bases unmatched: 5. In DNA, the CDR3 is TGTGCCAGCAGCCTAGGTAGCGGGACCTACAATGAGCAGTTCTTC. This translates into CASSLGSGTYNEQFF.

This clonotype was seen a handful of times. The rearrangement uses TRBV7-8 and TRBJ2-1; no clear D gene. Trimming took off 1 base at V and 5 bases at J, with 9 bases between the two ends. Germline loops: CDR1 SGHVS, CDR2 FQNEAQ. The CDR3 consists of 14 residues. The CDR3 region is CASSLGVRNNEQFF. DNA for the CDR3: TGTGCCAGCAGCTTAGGAGTGCGGAACAATGAGCAGTTCTTC. Together with reference TRBV7-8 and TRBJ2-1, the CDR3 gives the full variable domain: GAGVSQSPRYKVAKRGQDVALRCDPISGHVSLFWYQQALGQGPEFLTYFQNEAQLDKSGLPSDRFFAERPEGSVSTLKIQRTQQEDSAVYLCASSLGVRNNEQFFGPGTRLTVL.

This chain links TRBV6-2 or TRBV6-3 with TRBJ2-7; D unresolved. The V and J ends lost 0 bases and 2 bases respectively, with 5 bases between them. This CDR3 contains 13 residues. CDR1 is MNHEY and CDR2 is SVGEGT in the germline V gene. The CDR3 is CASSYSSAYEQYF. As DNA, the CDR3 is TGTGCCAGCAGTTACTCGTCCGCCTACGAGCAGTACTTC.

This clonotype was observed a handful of times. The rearrangement uses TRBV20-1 and TRBJ2-5, with D maybe TRBD2 (6 bases). The V gene lost 6 bases and the J gene lost 2 bases, with 10 bases spanning the gap. The CDR3 has 12 residues. In germline, CDR1 is DFQATT, CDR2 SNEGSKA (reference sequence). For the CDR3, the DNA is TGCAGTGCGCATGGGGGGCAAGAGACCCAGTACTTC. Translating it yields CSAHGGQETQYF.

The chain joins TRBV20-1 to TRBJ2-7; D might be TRBD1 (6 bases). CDR1 is DFQATT and CDR2 is SNEGSKA in the germline V gene (reference sequence). V was clipped by 1 base and J by 3 bases, with 13 bases between them. This CDR3 has 14 residues. The CDR3 loop reads CSARGERGYYEQYF. In DNA, the CDR3 is TGCAGTGCTAGAGGTGAAAGGGGGTACTACGAGCAGTACTTC.

CDR3 bases: TGTGCCATCAGTATAGCGGGGGAGAGCTCCTACAATGAGCAGTTCTTC. This encodes CAISIAGESSYNEQFF. The genes are TRBV10-3 and TRBJ2-1; 9 bases fit TRBD2. CDR3 size: 16 residues. Germline CDR1 reads ENHRY; CDR2 reads SYGVKD. V was clipped by 5 bases and J by 0 bases; unmatched bases: 5.

This clonotype has just a few counts. The rearrangement uses TRBV12-3 or TRBV12-4 and TRBJ1-4; D perhaps matches TRBD1 (5 bases). Deletions cut 7 bases from V and 8 bases from J, with 14 bases between. The CDR3 has 13 residues. The CDR3 sequence: CASNWGGGEKLFF. The CDR3 bases are TGTGCCAGCAACTGGGGGGGTGGCGAAAAACTGTTTTTT.

V usage is TRBV5-1 and J usage is TRBJ1-1; D remains ambiguous. The ends were cut back, 2 bases at V and 8 bases at J, with 7 bases in the middle. Germline lookup yields CDR1 SGHRS and CDR2 YFSETQ. The length of the CDR3 is 11 residues. The DNA of the CDR3 is TGCGCCAGCAGCTTTCCCTTCGAAGCTTTCTTT. Translating gives CASSFPFEAFF.

This clonotype was seen more than once but under ten times. The CDR3 reads CAISGSGIEEKLFF. CDR3 DNA sequence: TGTGCCATCAGTGGATCGGGGATCGAGGAAAAACTGTTTTTT. The rearrangement uses TRBV10-3 and TRBJ1-4; unclear D gene. Per germline, CDR1 ENHRY and CDR2 SYGVKD. CDR3 size: 14 residues. Trimming took 4 bases from V and 8 from J, leaving 14 bases between them.

The chain links TRBV12-3 or TRBV12-4 to TRBJ2-1; 8 bases match TRBD2. The ends lost 8 bases at V and 0 bases at J; junction bases unmatched: 12. The CDR3 totals 17 residues. CDR3 region: CASSPLAGRRSYNEQFF. The DNA for the CDR3 is TGTGCCAGCTCTCCCTTAGCGGGACGACGCTCCTACAATGAGCAGTTCTTC.

The rearrangement links TRBV27 to TRBJ1-3; D not certain. This CDR3 comprises 15 residues. Between the trimmed V and J ends, which lost 5 bases and 0 bases, there was a span of 11 bases. CDR1 and CDR2 from the germline V gene are MNHEY and SMNVEV (reference sequence). CDR3 bases: TGTGCCAGCAGTCCAAGGAGGCACTCTGGAAACACCATATATTTT. This sequence encodes CASSPRRHSGNTIYF.

This clonotype has ten or more counts. This chain connects TRBV7-2 to TRBJ2-3; no reliable D call. The CDR3 length is 13 residues. The V end lost 1 base, the J end lost 4 bases, and 6 bases lay between the germline ends. CDR1 is SGHTA, CDR2 FQGNSA, per germline. As DNA, the CDR3 is TGTGCCAGCAGCTTAGGTCCCTCAGATACGCAGTATTTT. Translated, it gives CASSLGPSDTQYF.

The chain uses TRBV20-1 and TRBJ1-1; D is unresolved. The CDR3 extends over 12 amino acids. Per germline, CDR1 DFQATT and CDR2 SNEGSKA (reference sequence). CDR3 bases: TGCAGGGCCCGGGGTTTGAACACTGAAGCTTTCTTT. It translates to CRARGLNTEAFF.